Each of the 30 T cell receptor beta chains below was sequenced from the same sample in a study of HIV-infected patients and healthy controls. The repertoire came from unfractionated whole blood and reflected all unsorted peripheral T cells. 450 to 600 ng RNA was reverse transcribed with alpha and beta constant-region primers. Each of the alpha and beta chains got its own library through chain-specific third strand synthesis with indices. TCRdb re-called the 5' RACE reads through MiXCR, storing one row per CDR3 protein. The sample contains under 20,000 distinct CDR3 sequences, 9.4% of which appear only once. The sample consisted of blood. Receptor source: an adult in good health.

This clonotype was found many times. The J gene is TRBJ2-3, the V gene TRBV20-1, with a weak D call TRBD1 (6 bases). The CDR3 contains 15 residues. Germline V lookup: CDR1 DFQATT, CDR2 SNEGSKA (reference sequence). V lost 5 bases and J lost 0, with 15 bases in between. The CDR3 DNA sequence: TGCAGTGCTCAGACTGGACAGAAAAGCACAGATACGCAGTATTTT. Amino acid sequence: CSAQTGQKSTDTQYF.

This clonotype was recorded many times. The CDR3 loop is CSVGRGSRAEAFF. CDR3 sequence (DNA): TGCAGCGTTGGACGCGGTAGTCGGGCTGAAGCTTTCTTT. The chain has TRBV29-1 and TRBJ1-1; D not resolved. V shed 4 bases and J shed 6 bases, with 15 bases lying between them. The CDR3 is 13 residues long. Germline CDR1 is SQVTM and CDR2 is ANQGSEA.

This chain uses TRBV5-1 with TRBJ2-7, with 10 bases aligning to TRBD1. The V and J ends lost 4 bases and 3 bases, in that order; junction bases with no gene match: 4. Germline CDR1 and CDR2: SGHRS and YFSETQ. The CDR3 loop spans 14 amino acids. The CDR3 DNA is TGCGCCAGCAGCATGCGGGACAGGGGCTACGAGCAGTACTTC. It yields the protein CASSMRDRGYEQYF.

This clonotype has ten or more counts. The chain carries TRBV7-2 and TRBJ2-1; TRBD2 matches 9 bases. The CDR3 runs 15 residues. V was clipped by 6 bases and J by 6 bases; unmatched bases: 9. CDR1 and CDR2 from the germline V gene are SGHTA and FQGNSA. The CDR3 region is CASSVAGTSPNEQFF. The CDR3 DNA sequence: TGTGCCAGCAGTGTAGCTGGGACTAGCCCCAATGAGCAGTTCTTC. The full variable domain, its missing parts supplied by reference TRBV7-2 and TRBJ2-1, is GAGVSQSPSNKVTEKGKDVELRCDPISGHTALYWYRQSLGQGLEFLIYFQGNSAPDKSGLPSDRFSAERTGGSVSTLTIQRTQQEDSAVYLCASSVAGTSPNEQFFGPGTRLTVL.

J is TRBJ2-1 and V is TRBV9; D is perhaps TRBD2 (5 bases). The CDR3 is 16 residues long. Germline V CDR1 and CDR2: SGDLS, YYNGEE. Trimming took 0 bases from V and 9 from J, leaving 19 bases between them. CDR3 coding DNA: TGTGCCAGCAGCGTAGACGGATTGAGGAGGACGGCTGAGCAGTTCTTC. Protein: CASSVDGLRRTAEQFF.

J is TRBJ2-4 and V is TRBV4-1, with D perhaps assigned TRBD1 or TRBD2 (5 bases each). Trimming stripped 0 bases from V and 0 bases from J, with 30 bases between. The germline gives CDR1 MGHRA, CDR2 YSYEKL. CDR3 length: 23 amino acids. CDR3 bases: TGCGCCAGCAGCCAAGATCTTGTTGGGGGAAGATCGGTTTGCTCTGTAGCCAAAAACATTCAGTACTTC. Protein: CASSQDLVGGRSVCSVAKNIQYF.

In this sample, this clonotype turned up many times. The J gene is TRBJ1-1, the V gene TRBV29-1; D is possibly TRBD1 (5 bases). V lost 0 bases, J lost 6 bases, and 20 bases lay in between. Germline CDR1 reads SQVTM; CDR2 reads ANQGSEA. This CDR3 comprises 16 residues. CDR3 sequence reads: CSVEDLQGRGISEAFF. DNA of the CDR3: TGCAGCGTTGAAGATCTCCAGGGAAGGGGTATCTCTGAAGCTTTCTTT.

This CDR3 reads CSGSRDRSEQFF. Here the CDR3 DNA reads TGCAGCGGAAGTAGGGACCGGAGTGAGCAGTTCTTC. The gene calls are TRBV29-1 and TRBJ2-1; TRBD1 or TRBD2 may be the D gene (5 bases each). Between the trimmed V and J ends, which lost 7 bases and 9 bases, there was a span of 16 bases. This CDR3 spans 12 amino acids. Germline V lookup: CDR1 SQVTM, CDR2 ANQGSEA.

This clonotype was recorded at least ten times. The genes are TRBV28 and TRBJ2-7; 9 bases map to TRBD2. The CDR3 covers 16 residues. The V gene's germline CDR1 is MDHEN and CDR2 SYDVKM. Germline trimming cut 5 bases from V and 0 bases from J; bases unmatched to any gene: 8. The CDR3: CASSKLAGLLSYEQYF. Here the CDR3 DNA reads TGTGCCAGCAGTAAGCTAGCGGGGCTACTCTCCTACGAGCAGTACTTC.

This clonotype is medium-sized (0.01 to 0.1%) by share. The V gene is TRBV20-1, the J gene TRBJ2-1, with TRBD2 identical over 9 bases. This CDR3 spans 17 amino acids. V lost 3 bases and J lost 9; bases outside the gene matches: 18. Germline V gene data show CDR1 as DFQATT and CDR2 as SNEGSKA (reference sequence). The CDR3 nucleotides read TGCAGTGCTAGTCATGAAGGAAATAGCGGGAGCAGGCGTGAGCAGTTCTTC. This codes for CSASHEGNSGSRREQFF.

The chain employs TRBV2 and TRBJ2-6; TRBD1 might be the D (6 bases). The V gene lost 7 bases and the J gene lost 2 bases, with 15 bases spanning the gap. Looked up from germline, CDR1 is SNHLY and CDR2 is FYNNEI. This CDR3 is 16 amino acids long. CDR3 protein: CASTLTGVTGANVLTF. CDR3 nucleotides: TGTGCCAGCACTCTGACAGGTGTAACTGGGGCCAACGTCCTGACTTTC.

This clonotype was seen at least ten times. The CDR3 is CASSPSTGGGYSPLHF. The CDR3 nucleotides are TGTGCCAGCAGCCCCTCGACCGGGGGTGGGTATTCACCCCTCCACTTT. V usage is TRBV9 and J usage is TRBJ1-6; D is possibly TRBD1 (5 bases). The CDR3 has 16 amino acids. V dropped 4 bases and J dropped 8 bases, with 19 bases sitting between them. Germline-derived CDR1 and CDR2 are SGDLS and YYNGEE. Full variable domain (outside the CDR3, taken from reference TRBV9 and TRBJ1-6): DSGVTQTPKHLITATGQRVTLRCSPRSGDLSVYWYQQSLDQGLQFLIQYYNGEERAKGNILERFSAQQFPDLHSELNLSSLELGDSALYFCASSPSTGGGYSPLHFGNGTRLTVT.

This clonotype appeared many times. The chain employs TRBV5-1 and TRBJ2-2; D remains unclear. The CDR3 is 11 amino acids. CDR1 is SGHRS and CDR2 is YFSETQ in the germline V gene. Between the trimmed V and J ends, which lost 7 bases and 6 bases, there was a span of 7 bases. CDR3 residues: CASDVAGELFF. In DNA, the CDR3 is TGCGCCAGCGACGTGGCCGGGGAGCTGTTTTTT.

A word on this clonotype: A much larger clone lies a single base off, so this may be a read error. The rearrangement uses TRBV12-3 or TRBV12-4 and TRBJ1-2; TRBD1 matches at 7 bases. With 2 bases clipped from V and 6 bases from J, the junction kept 3 bases outside the gene matches. The length of the CDR3 is 13 residues. The CDR3 sequence is CASSLTGVDGYTF. CDR3 bases: TGTGCCAGCAGTTTAACAGGGGTTGATGGCTACACCTTC.

This clonotype has a count of ten or more. CDR3 DNA: TGTGCCAGCACCGAAGCGGGGACGGGAGAGACCCAGTACTTC. Its protein is CASTEAGTGETQYF. The J gene is TRBJ2-5, the V gene TRBV25-1; 7 nucleotides align to TRBD2. The CDR3 runs to 14 residues. The germline V gene has CDR1 MGHDK and CDR2 SYGVNS. The junction had 9 bases not matched to a gene; V was cut back by 7 bases and J by 4 bases.

This clonotype is deemed medium-sized. The chain carries TRBV28 and TRBJ2-3; D gene ambiguous. V dropped 5 bases and J dropped 3 bases, with 12 bases sitting between them. CDR3 size: 14 residues. CDR1 is MDHEN and CDR2 is SYDVKM in the germline V gene. CDR3 coding DNA: TGTGCCAGCAGTCCACCATTAGGAACAGATACGCAGTATTTT. This codes for CASSPPLGTDTQYF.

This clonotype was observed many times. The chain joins TRBV19 to TRBJ1-5; D is perhaps TRBD1 (5 bases). The CDR3 length is 15 residues. Trimming stripped 2 bases from V and 2 bases from J, with 10 bases between. CDR1 is LNHDA, CDR2 SQIVND, per germline (reference sequence). CDR3 amino acids: CASSILSGGNQPQHF. In nucleotides, the CDR3 is TGTGCCAGTAGTATATTGTCGGGGGGCAATCAGCCCCAGCATTTT.

Only a few counts were recorded for this clonotype. V and J are TRBV11-2 and TRBJ2-1; D is unresolved. Germline CDR1 and CDR2: SGHAT and FQNNGV. The CDR3 covers 15 residues. V gave up 3 bases and J gave up 4 bases, with 13 bases separating them. CDR3 coding DNA: TGTGCCAGCAGCTTTACCCAGGTGTCGTACAATGAGCAGTTCTTC. Translated: CASSFTQVSYNEQFF.

This clonotype occurred many times. The rearrangement links TRBV5-1 to TRBJ1-1; possibly TRBD1 for D (6 bases). CDR3 size: 17 residues. Between the trimmed V and J ends, which lost 3 bases and 0 bases, there was a span of 18 bases. Germline-derived CDR1 and CDR2 are SGHRS and YFSETQ. CDR3 sequence: CASSWGGEGQLNTEAFF. Written as DNA, the CDR3 is TGCGCCAGCAGCTGGGGGGGTGAGGGACAATTGAACACTGAAGCTTTCTTT.

The chain is built from TRBV29-1 and TRBJ2-3; TRBD1 might be the D (6 bases). CDR3 length: 13 residues. Trimming removed 6 bases at V and 0 bases at J, with 10 bases between. The germline V gene has CDR1 SQVTM and CDR2 ANQGSEA. The CDR3 spells CSVMTGSTDTQYF. The CDR3 nucleotides are TGCAGCGTAATGACAGGAAGCACAGATACGCAGTATTTT.

The rearrangement uses TRBV20-1 and TRBJ2-7; 7 positions agree with TRBD2. This CDR3 has 11 amino acids. The V segment lost 5 bases and the J segment 4 bases; nucleotides outside the gene matches: 2. Germline CDR1 and CDR2: DFQATT and SNEGSKA (reference sequence). CDR3 nucleotides: TGCAGTGCTGGGACTACTTACGAGCAGTACTTC. It codes for CSAGTTYEQYF.

This chain links TRBV4-3 with TRBJ2-3; D is unclear. This CDR3 has 14 residues. V was pared by 1 base and J by 4 bases, with 9 bases between. Germline CDR1 LGHNA, CDR2 YSLEER. The DNA of the CDR3 is TGCGCCAGCAGCCAAGTTCCGGGCGCAGATACGCAGTATTTT. It encodes CASSQVPGADTQYF.

This clonotype was recorded at least ten times. The rearrangement uses TRBV6-5 and TRBJ2-7; D is perhaps TRBD2 (5 bases). Germline loops: CDR1 MNHEY, CDR2 SVGAGI. V gave up 4 bases and J gave up 3 bases, with 10 bases separating them. CDR3 length: 13 residues. The CDR3 coding sequence is TGTGCCAGCAGTTTAGGACTCCTCTACGAGCAGTACTTC. Protein: CASSLGLLYEQYF.

This clonotype occurred many times. This chain uses TRBV11-2 with TRBJ2-4; D unresolved. CDR3 length: 14 residues. V was clipped by 1 base and J by 6 bases, with 10 bases between them. Germline values: CDR1 SGHAT, CDR2 FQNNGV. The DNA of the CDR3 is TGTGCCAGCAGCTTAGGGGAAAGCCTAAACATTCAGTACTTC. Its translation is CASSLGESLNIQYF.

V is TRBV6-2 or TRBV6-3 and J is TRBJ2-7, with D tentatively TRBD1 or TRBD2 (5 bases each). Trimming removed 6 bases from V and 6 bases from J, with 18 bases in between. This CDR3 region has 14 residues. Germline CDR1 is MNHEY and CDR2 is SVGEGT. As DNA, the CDR3 is TGTGCCAGCAGCCAAGGGACCTCCGGTAGCGAGCAGTACTTC. This gives the protein CASSQGTSGSEQYF.

Ten or more counts support this clonotype. This rearrangement joins TRBV6-5 to TRBJ2-3, with a tentative D call TRBD2 (5 bases). The CDR3 runs to 15 residues. V dropped 6 bases and J dropped 1 base, with 14 bases sitting between them. Germline V gene sequence: CDR1 MNHEY, CDR2 SVGAGI. CDR3 nucleotide sequence: TGTGCCAGCAGCCTGGCGAGCGGAGGCACAGATACGCAGTATTTT. Protein: CASSLASGGTDTQYF.

There are many counts of this clonotype. The rearrangement uses TRBV4-1 and TRBJ2-7, with D maybe TRBD2 (7 bases). The CDR3 is made up of 14 amino acids. Germline V gives CDR1 MGHRA, CDR2 YSYEKL. V gave up 4 bases and J gave up 3 bases, with 13 bases separating them. CDR3 loop: CASSPERGGYEQYF. CDR3 bases: TGCGCCAGCAGCCCGGAAAGGGGGGGCTACGAGCAGTACTTC.

This clonotype is deemed medium-sized. The genes are TRBV29-1 and TRBJ1-2; TRBD1 might be the D (6 bases). Trimming pared 5 bases from V and 6 bases from J, leaving 16 bases between. This CDR3 comprises 13 residues. Germline-derived CDR1 and CDR2 are SQVTM and ANQGSEA. This chain's CDR3 is CSVSISGVDGYTF. The DNA of the CDR3 is TGCAGCGTTTCCATTTCAGGGGTTGATGGCTACACCTTC. Supplemented by reference TRBV29-1 and TRBJ1-2, the full variable domain reads SAVISQKPSRDICQRGTSLTIQCQVDSQVTMMFWYRQQPGQSLTLIATANQGSEATYESGFVIDKFPISRPNLTFSTLTVSNMSPEDSSIYLCSVSISGVDGYTFGSGTRLTVV.

This clonotype was found many times. This chain links TRBV10-3 with TRBJ2-1, with 10 bases fitting TRBD2. V lost 7 bases and J lost 7; bases outside the gene matches: 7. Germline V gives CDR1 ENHRY, CDR2 SYGVKD. This CDR3 region has 14 residues. The CDR3 is CAIKASGRANEQFF. The CDR3 nucleotides are TGTGCCATCAAAGCCAGCGGGAGGGCGAATGAGCAGTTCTTC.

This clonotype was found many times. This chain connects TRBV28 to TRBJ2-3; D is undetermined. Trimming took off 1 base at V and 1 base at J, with 18 bases between the two ends. Germline CDR1 and CDR2: MDHEN and SYDVKM. This CDR3 has 18 residues. CDR3 protein: CASSLSPMWPPGTDTQYF. Written as DNA, the CDR3 is TGTGCCAGCAGTTTATCCCCCATGTGGCCGCCCGGCACAGATACGCAGTATTTT.